This T cell receptor beta chain was retrieved from a study of blood T cell repertoires in COVID-19. Study details: Acute and convalescent COVID-19 specimens originated in the United States, Italy and Spain. The cDNA or gDNA used as material had been derived from T cells, B-cell-depleted T cells, or PBMCs.

Seattle enrolled patients during active infection and tracked them longitudinally. Assay: immunoSEQ multiplex PCR; the TCRdb copy retains only in-frame clones and omits some. The table records 200,000 to 250,000 clones, approximately 90% of them present only once. The CDR3 extends over 13 amino acids. The germline CDR1 and CDR2 sequences are SQVTM and ANQGSEA. V was pared by 4 bases and J by 3 bases, with 4 bases of the junction left unmatched. The chain employs TRBV29-1 and TRBJ2-3, with 7 bases fitting TRBD1. This TCR derives from a man aged 25-40 years with COVID-19, enrolled during active disease. The sequencing sample was made of peripheral blood. The CDR3 sequence is CSVGQGVTDTQYF. CDR3 DNA: TGCAGCGTTGGACAGGGAGTAACAGATACGCAGTATTTT.